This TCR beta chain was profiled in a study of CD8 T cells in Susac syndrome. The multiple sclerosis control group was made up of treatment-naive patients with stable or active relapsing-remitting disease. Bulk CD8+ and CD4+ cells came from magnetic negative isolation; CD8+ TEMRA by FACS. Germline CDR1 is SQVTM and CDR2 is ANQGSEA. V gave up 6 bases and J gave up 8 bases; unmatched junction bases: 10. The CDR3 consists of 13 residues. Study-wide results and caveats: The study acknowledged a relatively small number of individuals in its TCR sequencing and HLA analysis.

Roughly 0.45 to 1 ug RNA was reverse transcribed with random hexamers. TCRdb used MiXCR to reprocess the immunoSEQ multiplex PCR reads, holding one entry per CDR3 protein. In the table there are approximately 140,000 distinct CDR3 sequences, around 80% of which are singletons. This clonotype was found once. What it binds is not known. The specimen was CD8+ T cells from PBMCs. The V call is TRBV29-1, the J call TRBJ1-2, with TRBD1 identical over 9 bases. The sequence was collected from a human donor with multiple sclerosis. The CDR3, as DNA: TGCAGCGTCGAGGGACAGGGAAGTCTGGGCTACACCTTC. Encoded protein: CSVEGQGSLGYTF.